This passage covers 21 T cell receptor beta chains from one sample sequenced in a study of shared clonotypes between healthy human individuals. Sequenced by immunoSEQ multiplex PCR; TCRdb stores in-frame clones only, minus some. Seen here are approximately 1.5 million clones, 98% observed once, and the top ten hold over 0.3%. Specimen: naive CD4+ T cells sorted from blood. Indicated subset: CD45RA+ positively selected. The receptors were gathered from a man aged 25 to 40 in good health.

CDR3 bases: TGTGCCAGCAGCTTTACGGCTCGGGCAGATACGCAGTATTTT. Its translation is CASSFTARADTQYF. V and J are TRBV9 and TRBJ2-3; D is unresolved. The ends were cut back, 4 bases at V and 4 bases at J, with 13 bases in the middle. The CDR3 extends over 14 amino acids. Per germline, CDR1 SGDLS and CDR2 YYNGEE.

This sequence joins TRBV2 and TRBJ1-5; D gene uncertain. Deletions cut 2 bases from V and 4 bases from J, with 9 bases between. CDR3 length: 14 residues. CDR1 is SNHLY, CDR2 FYNNEI, per germline. CDR3 loop: CASSEKSRNQPQHF. The DNA of the CDR3 is TGTGCCAGCAGTGAAAAGTCCAGGAATCAGCCCCAGCATTTT.

The chain joins TRBV28 to TRBJ1-2; TRBD1 agrees at 9 bases. Germline assignment: CDR1 MDHEN and CDR2 SYDVKM. The ends lost 5 bases at V and 4 bases at J; junction bases unmatched: 14. The CDR3 is made up of 17 amino acids. This CDR3 is CASSTIGGTGLGYGYTF. The CDR3 nucleotides are TGTGCCAGCAGTACCATTGGGGGGACAGGGCTGGGCTATGGCTACACCTTC.

CDR3 loop: CAKGENENTEAFF. The DNA for the CDR3 is TGTGCCAAAGGAGAAAACGAGAACACTGAAGCTTTCTTT. This chain joins TRBV19 and TRBJ1-1; unclear D gene. The CDR3 consists of 13 residues. Trimming shortened V by 10 bases and J by 1 base, and 13 bases separated the two germline ends. The germline V gene encodes CDR1 LNHDA and CDR2 SQIVND (reference sequence).

Comment on this clone: The same CDR3 arises from other DNA sequences in this sample as well. The chain joins TRBV9 to TRBJ2-1; 12 bases line up with TRBD2. The CDR3 sequence is 16 residues long. Losses at the gene ends were 4 bases for V and 2 bases for J; bases not matched to a gene: 4. The germline V gene has CDR1 SGDLS and CDR2 YYNGEE. The CDR3 reads CASSPRLAGAYNEQFF. The CDR3 DNA is TGTGCCAGCAGCCCGCGACTAGCGGGAGCCTACAATGAGCAGTTCTTC.

V is TRBV28 and J is TRBJ1-5, with 9 bases that match TRBD1. Germline V gene data show CDR1 as MDHEN and CDR2 as SYDVKM. This CDR3 contains 16 residues. V was pared by 4 bases and J by 0 bases, with 4 bases of the junction left unmatched. CDR3 in DNA: TGTGCCAGCAGTTACAGGGGGCGAGGTAGCAATCAGCCCCAGCATTTT. It is translated as CASSYRGRGSNQPQHF.

The chain has TRBV6-5 and TRBJ1-2; D gene unclear. The CDR3 runs to 14 residues. Trimming removed 4 bases from V and 3 bases from J, with 12 bases in between. Germline assignment: CDR1 MNHEY and CDR2 SVGAGI. The CDR3 spells CASSFAPTYYGYTF. As DNA, the CDR3 is TGTGCCAGCAGTTTCGCCCCGACCTACTATGGCTACACCTTC.

With regard to this clone: Other DNA sequences of this sample code for an identical CDR3. The gene calls are TRBV11-2 and TRBJ2-7, with D perhaps TRBD1 or TRBD2 (6 bases each). CDR3 length: 16 residues. Trimming removed 1 base from V and 2 bases from J, with 15 bases in between. Germline V gene data show CDR1 as SGHAT and CDR2 as FQNNGV. This chain's CDR3 is CASSLVGGRGPYEQYF. CDR3 nucleotides: TGTGCCAGCAGCTTAGTCGGGGGCAGGGGCCCCTACGAGCAGTACTTC.

The rearrangement uses TRBV7-2 and TRBJ2-7; the D is unclear. Trimming stripped 5 bases from V and 2 bases from J, with 16 bases between. There are 15 residues in the CDR3. Looked up from germline, CDR1 is SGHTA and CDR2 is FQGNSA. DNA for the CDR3: TGTGCCAGCAGCCTACGAGGAACCCAAACCTACGAGCAGTACTTC. Protein sequence: CASSLRGTQTYEQYF. The full variable domain, its missing parts supplied by reference TRBV7-2 and TRBJ2-7, is GAGVSQSPSNKVTEKGKDVELRCDPISGHTALYWYRQSLGQGLEFLIYFQGNSAPDKSGLPSDRFSAERTGGSVSTLTIQRTQQEDSAVYLCASSLRGTQTYEQYFGPGTRLTVT.

The chain joins TRBV7-9 to TRBJ1-1; 9 nucleotides agree with TRBD1. This CDR3 region has 14 residues. V lost 6 bases and J lost 4; bases outside the gene matches: 6. CDR1 is SEHNR and CDR2 is FQNEAQ in the germline V gene (reference sequence). The CDR3 DNA reads as TGTGCCAGCAGTTCACAGGGGGCTGTCACTGAAGCTTTCTTT. This translates into CASSSQGAVTEAFF.

The V gene is TRBV10-3, the J gene TRBJ2-1; TRBD2 aligns across 7 bases. The CDR3 extends over 13 amino acids. The junction had 4 bases not matched to a gene; V was cut back by 9 bases and J by 2 bases. Germline V gene sequence: CDR1 ENHRY, CDR2 SYGVKD. The chain's CDR3 is CAMTAGTYNEQFF. The CDR3 DNA sequence: TGTGCCATGACAGCGGGAACCTACAATGAGCAGTTCTTC.

The rearrangement links TRBV29-1 to TRBJ2-1; D remains ambiguous. Germline V gives CDR1 SQVTM, CDR2 ANQGSEA. CDR3 size: 12 residues. V was clipped by 0 bases and J by 7 bases, with 7 bases between them. The CDR3 DNA is TGCAGCGTTGAAGATTGGGTGAATGAGCAGTTCTTC. Its protein product is CSVEDWVNEQFF.

This chain joins TRBV28 and TRBJ2-7; 11 nucleotides align to TRBD2. CDR3 length: 18 amino acids. The junction had 12 bases not matched to a gene; V was cut back by 2 bases and J by 3 bases. Germline V gene sequence: CDR1 MDHEN, CDR2 SYDVKM. CDR3 DNA: TGTGCCAGCAGTTTAATTAGGATGGGGACTAGCGGAAACTACGAGCAGTACTTC. Its translation: CASSLIRMGTSGNYEQYF.

J is TRBJ1-2 and V is TRBV5-6; D is undetermined. Germline values: CDR1 SGHDT, CDR2 YYEEEE. V was trimmed by 2 bases and J by 0 bases, leaving 14 bases between them. The CDR3 extends over 16 amino acids. The CDR3 sequence: CASSFITTTSNYGYTF. DNA of the CDR3: TGTGCCAGCAGCTTTATAACCACGACATCTAACTATGGCTACACCTTC.

This chain connects TRBV27 to TRBJ2-5; D is ambiguous. The germline V gene has CDR1 MNHEY and CDR2 SMNVEV (reference sequence). V was cut by 4 bases and J by 4 bases, with 7 bases left in between. The CDR3 consists of 12 residues. CDR3 amino acids: CASSSPLETQYF. CDR3 bases: TGTGCCAGCAGTTCCCCCCTAGAGACCCAGTACTTC.

The rearrangement uses TRBV18 and TRBJ2-5, with 9 bases identical to TRBD1. V was clipped by 4 bases and J by 5 bases; unmatched bases: 14. Looked up from germline, CDR1 is KGHSH and CDR2 is LQKENI. This CDR3 spans 17 amino acids. Here the CDR3 DNA reads TGTGCCAGCTCACTACTACGGACAGGGGATAAAGGGGAGACCCAGTACTTC. Translated, it gives CASSLLRTGDKGETQYF.

The gene calls are TRBV9 and TRBJ2-7; TRBD1 matches at 10 bases. Germline V gene sequence: CDR1 SGDLS, CDR2 YYNGEE. The J segment lost 2 bases and the V segment lost 0 bases, leaving 8 bases of the junction unmatched. CDR3 length equals 17 residues. The DNA of the CDR3 is TGTGCCAGCAGCGTAGCCCCCGGGACAGGGGTACCCTACGAGCAGTACTTC. Translation: CASSVAPGTGVPYEQYF.

The gene calls are TRBV7-9 and TRBJ2-7; no definite D call. The germline V and J ends were trimmed by 4 bases and 3 bases, with 19 bases remaining between them. The germline gives CDR1 SEHNR, CDR2 FQNEAQ (reference sequence). This CDR3 has 16 residues. The CDR3 DNA sequence: TGTGCCAGCAGCTCAATTATATCCCACAGCCACTACGAGCAGTACTTC. This sequence encodes CASSSIISHSHYEQYF. The full variable domain, in which reference TRBV7-9 and TRBJ2-7 provide the parts outside the CDR3, is DTGVSQNPRHKITKRGQNVTFRCDPISEHNRLYWYRQTLGQGPEFLTYFQNEAQLEKSRLLSDRFSAERPKGSFSTLEIQRTEQGDSAMYLCASSSIISHSHYEQYFGPGTRLTVT.

Concerning this clone itself: Other DNA sequences in the same sample also yield this CDR3. The J gene is TRBJ2-1, the V gene TRBV18; D gene uncertain. The CDR3 is made up of 13 amino acids. Trimming shortened V by 3 bases and J by 4 bases, and 7 bases separated the two germline ends. Germline V gene lookup returns CDR1 KGHSH and CDR2 LQKENI. CDR3 bases: TGTGCCAGCTCACCGGCAGTTTACAATGAGCAGTTCTTC. Encoded protein: CASSPAVYNEQFF.

J is TRBJ2-7 and V is TRBV6-5; 8 bases fit TRBD1. Trimming at V came to 2 bases and at J to 2 bases, leaving 5 bases not matched to a gene. Germline V lookup: CDR1 MNHEY, CDR2 SVGAGI. The CDR3 contains 15 residues. CDR3 nucleotide sequence: TGTGCCAGCAGTTACACTCGACAGGGGCCCTACGAGCAGTACTTC. Translating gives CASSYTRQGPYEQYF.

This chain uses TRBV7-9 with TRBJ2-1; TRBD1 agrees at 7 bases. J lost 14 bases, V lost 5 bases, and 6 bases had no gene match. The germline V gene has CDR1 SEHNR and CDR2 FQNEAQ (reference sequence). The CDR3 has 11 amino acids. The CDR3 protein is CASSPPGQEFF. Here the CDR3 DNA reads TGTGCCAGCAGCCCACCCGGACAGGAGTTCTTC.